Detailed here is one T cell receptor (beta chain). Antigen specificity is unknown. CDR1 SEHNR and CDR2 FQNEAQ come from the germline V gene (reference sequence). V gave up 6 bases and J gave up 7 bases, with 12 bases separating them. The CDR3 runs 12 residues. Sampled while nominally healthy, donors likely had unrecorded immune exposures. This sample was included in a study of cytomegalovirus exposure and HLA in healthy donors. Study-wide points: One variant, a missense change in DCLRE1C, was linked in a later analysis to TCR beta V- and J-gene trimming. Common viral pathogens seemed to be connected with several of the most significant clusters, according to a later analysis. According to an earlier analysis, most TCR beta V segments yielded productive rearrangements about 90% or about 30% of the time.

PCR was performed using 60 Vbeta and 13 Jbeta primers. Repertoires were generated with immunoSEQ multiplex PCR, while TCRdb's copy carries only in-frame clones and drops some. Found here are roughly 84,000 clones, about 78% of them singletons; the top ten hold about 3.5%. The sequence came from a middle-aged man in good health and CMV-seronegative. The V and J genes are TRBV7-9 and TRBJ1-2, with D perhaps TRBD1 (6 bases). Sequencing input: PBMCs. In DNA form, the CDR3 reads TGTGCCAGCAGTGAACAGGGTGCTGGCTACACCTTC. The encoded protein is CASSEQGAGYTF.